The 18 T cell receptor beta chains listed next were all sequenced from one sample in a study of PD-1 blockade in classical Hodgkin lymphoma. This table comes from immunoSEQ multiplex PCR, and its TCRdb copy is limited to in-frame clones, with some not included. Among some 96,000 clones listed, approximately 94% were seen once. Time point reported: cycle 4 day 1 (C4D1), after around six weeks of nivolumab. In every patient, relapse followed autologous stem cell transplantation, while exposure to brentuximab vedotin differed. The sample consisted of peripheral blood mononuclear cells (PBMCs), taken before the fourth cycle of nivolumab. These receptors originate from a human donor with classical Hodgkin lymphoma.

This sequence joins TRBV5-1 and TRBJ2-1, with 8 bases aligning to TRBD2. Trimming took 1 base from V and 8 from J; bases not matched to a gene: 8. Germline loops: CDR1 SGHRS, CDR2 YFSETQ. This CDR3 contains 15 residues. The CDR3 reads CASSLLGLGTDEQFF. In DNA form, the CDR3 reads TGCGCCAGCAGCTTGTTGGGACTAGGCACCGATGAGCAGTTCTTC.

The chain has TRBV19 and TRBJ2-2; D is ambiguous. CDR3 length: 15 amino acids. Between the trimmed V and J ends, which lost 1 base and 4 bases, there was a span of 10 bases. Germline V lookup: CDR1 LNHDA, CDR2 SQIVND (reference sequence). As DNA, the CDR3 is TGTGCCAGTAGTATAGCCCTCGGTGGCACCGGGGAGCTGTTTTTT. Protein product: CASSIALGGTGELFF.

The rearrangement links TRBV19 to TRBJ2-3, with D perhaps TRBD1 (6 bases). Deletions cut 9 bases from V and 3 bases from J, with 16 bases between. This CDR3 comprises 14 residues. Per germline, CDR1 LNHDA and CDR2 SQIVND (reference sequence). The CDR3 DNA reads TGTGCCAGCGAAGACAGGAGTGGTACAGATACGCAGTATTTT. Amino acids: CASEDRSGTDTQYF.

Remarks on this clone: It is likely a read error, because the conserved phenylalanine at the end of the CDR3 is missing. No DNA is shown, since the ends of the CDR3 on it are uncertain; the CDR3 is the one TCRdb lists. CDR3 loop: CASSLSAAGESPSY. This rearrangement joins TRBV13 to TRBJ2-4; the table's D call of TRBD2 was not tested on the DNA. The CDR3 has 14 amino acids, counting both end residues. The germline V gene has CDR1 PRHDT and CDR2 FYEKMQ (reference sequence).

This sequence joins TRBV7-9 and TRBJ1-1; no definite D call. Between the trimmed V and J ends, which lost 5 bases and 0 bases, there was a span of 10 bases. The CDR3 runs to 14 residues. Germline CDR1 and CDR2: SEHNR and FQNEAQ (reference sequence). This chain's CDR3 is CASSRDGLNTEAFF. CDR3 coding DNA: TGTGCCAGCAGCCGAGACGGACTGAACACTGAAGCTTTCTTT. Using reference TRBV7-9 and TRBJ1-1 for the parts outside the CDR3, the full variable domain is DTGVSQNPRHKITKRGQNVTFRCDPISEHNRLYWYRQTLGQGPEFLTYFQNEAQLEKSRLLSDRFSAERPKGSFSTLEIQRTEQGDSAMYLCASSRDGLNTEAFFGQGTRLTVV.

CDR3 residues: CASSGQGIGSFTEAFF. The CDR3 coding sequence is TGCGCCAGCAGCGGACAGGGTATAGGCTCGTTCACTGAAGCTTTCTTT. This chain links TRBV10-1 with TRBJ1-1; 8 positions match TRBD1. The CDR3 extends over 16 amino acids. Germline V gene sequence: CDR1 WNHNN, CDR2 SYGVQD (reference sequence). The V gene end was trimmed by 6 bases and the J gene end by 4 bases; junction bases not matched to a gene: 13.

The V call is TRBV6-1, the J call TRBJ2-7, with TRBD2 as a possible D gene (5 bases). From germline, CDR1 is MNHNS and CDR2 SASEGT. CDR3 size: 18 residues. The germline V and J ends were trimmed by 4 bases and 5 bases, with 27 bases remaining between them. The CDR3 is CASSATIPTGVGSDEQYF. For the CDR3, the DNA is TGTGCCAGCAGTGCCACAATCCCAACCGGTGTTGGGAGCGACGAGCAGTACTTC.

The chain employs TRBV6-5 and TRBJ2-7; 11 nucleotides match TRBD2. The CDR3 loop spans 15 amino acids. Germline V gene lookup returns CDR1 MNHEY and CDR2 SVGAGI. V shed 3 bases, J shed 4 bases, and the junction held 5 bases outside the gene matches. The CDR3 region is CASSYGTSGPYEQYF. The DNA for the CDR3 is TGTGCCAGCAGTTATGGGACTAGCGGACCTTACGAGCAGTACTTC.

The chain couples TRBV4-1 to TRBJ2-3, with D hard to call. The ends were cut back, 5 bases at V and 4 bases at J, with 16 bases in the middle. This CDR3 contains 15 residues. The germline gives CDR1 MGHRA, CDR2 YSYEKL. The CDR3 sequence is CASSIIEELPDTQYF. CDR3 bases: TGCGCCAGCAGCATAATAGAGGAACTCCCAGATACGCAGTATTTT.

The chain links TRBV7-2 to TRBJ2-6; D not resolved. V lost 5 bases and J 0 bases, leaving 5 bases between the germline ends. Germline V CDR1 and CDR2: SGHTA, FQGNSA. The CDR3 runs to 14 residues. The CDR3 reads CASSRSSGANVLTF. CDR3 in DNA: TGTGCCAGCAGCCGCAGCTCTGGGGCCAACGTCCTGACTTTC.

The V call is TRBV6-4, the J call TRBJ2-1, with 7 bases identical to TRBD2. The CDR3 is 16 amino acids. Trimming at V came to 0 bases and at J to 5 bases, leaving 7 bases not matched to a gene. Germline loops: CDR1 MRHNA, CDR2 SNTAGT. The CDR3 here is CASSDSWASGNNEQFF. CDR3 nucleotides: TGTGCCAGCAGTGACTCCTGGGCTAGCGGCAACAATGAGCAGTTCTTC.

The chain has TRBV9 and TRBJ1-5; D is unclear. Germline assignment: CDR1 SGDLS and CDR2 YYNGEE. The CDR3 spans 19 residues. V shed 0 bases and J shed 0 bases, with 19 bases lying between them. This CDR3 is CASSVEAQNLIYSNQPQHF. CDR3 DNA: TGTGCCAGCAGCGTAGAGGCACAGAATTTAATTTATAGCAATCAGCCCCAGCATTTT.

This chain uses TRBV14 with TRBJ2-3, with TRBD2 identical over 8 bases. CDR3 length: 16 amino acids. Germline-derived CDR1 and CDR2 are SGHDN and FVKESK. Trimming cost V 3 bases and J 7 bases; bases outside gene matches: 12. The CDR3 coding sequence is TGTGCCAGCAGCCATCTCTTAGCGGGATTTGGAAATACGCAGTATTTT. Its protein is CASSHLLAGFGNTQYF.

The CDR3 here is CASSLERGRNTEAFF. The CDR3 bases are TGCGCCAGCAGCTTGGAGAGAGGCCGGAACACTGAAGCTTTCTTT. J is TRBJ1-1 and V is TRBV5-1; D call uncertain. Trimming removed 0 bases from V and 1 base from J, with 10 bases in between. The CDR3 sequence is 15 residues long. Germline V lookup: CDR1 SGHRS, CDR2 YFSETQ.

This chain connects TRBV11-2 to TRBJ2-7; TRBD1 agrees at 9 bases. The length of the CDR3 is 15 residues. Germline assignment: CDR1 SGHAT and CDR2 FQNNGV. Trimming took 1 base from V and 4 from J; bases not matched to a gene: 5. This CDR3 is CASSLGGTGIYEQYF. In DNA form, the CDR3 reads TGTGCCAGCAGCTTAGGGGGGACAGGGATATACGAGCAGTACTTC.

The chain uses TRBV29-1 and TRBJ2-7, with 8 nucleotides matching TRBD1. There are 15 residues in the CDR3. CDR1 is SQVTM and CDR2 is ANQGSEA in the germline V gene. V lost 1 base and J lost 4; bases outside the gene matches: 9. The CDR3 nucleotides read TGCAGCGTTGAAGGGCGACAGGGGCCGTATTACGAGCAGTACTTC. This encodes CSVEGRQGPYYEQYF.

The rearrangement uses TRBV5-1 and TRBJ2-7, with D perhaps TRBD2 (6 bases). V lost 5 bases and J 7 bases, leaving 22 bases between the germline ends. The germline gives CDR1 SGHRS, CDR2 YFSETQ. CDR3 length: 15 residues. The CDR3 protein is CASRPPGTFSPEQYF. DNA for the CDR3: TGCGCCAGCAGGCCCCCCGGGACTTTCTCGCCTGAGCAGTACTTC.

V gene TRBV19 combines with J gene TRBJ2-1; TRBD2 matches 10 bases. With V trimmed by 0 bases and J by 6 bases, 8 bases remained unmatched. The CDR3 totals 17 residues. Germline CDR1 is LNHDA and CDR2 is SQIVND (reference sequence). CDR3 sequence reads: CASSIDHPSGRFNEQFF. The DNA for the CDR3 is TGTGCCAGTAGTATAGACCATCCTAGCGGGAGATTCAATGAGCAGTTCTTC. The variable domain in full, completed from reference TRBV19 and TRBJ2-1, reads DGGITQSPKYLFRKEGQNVTLSCEQNLNHDAMYWYRQDPGQGLRLIYYSQIVNDFQKGDIAEGYSVSREKKESFPLTVTSAQKNPTAFYLCASSIDHPSGRFNEQFFGPGTRLTVL.